One and the same sample provided the 26 T cell receptor beta chains below, sequenced in a study of T cell changes during pregnancy in multiple sclerosis (dated by TCRdb to between 2018 and 2020). The protocol used for the library was the immunoSEQ multiplex PCR assay. The table was pulled from immuneACCESS by TCRdb, which kept in-frame rearrangements only. Such tables lose some clones; where checked, under half of the loss comes from unresolved V genes, and the rest has no known cause. The sample contains 100,000 or so clones, 90% to 95% of them found a single time. The ten largest make up about 0.9% of the sample. The source was peripheral blood, collected before pregnancy. These receptors all stem from a female donor with multiple sclerosis, enrolled in a pregnancy study.

The CDR3 loop reads CASSFVRVSSSREQYF. The CDR3 DNA follows: TGTGCCAGCAGTTTCGTGCGAGTTTCGTCTTCGAGGGAGCAGTACTTC. The chain uses TRBV27 and TRBJ2-7; D not certain. This CDR3 has 16 amino acids. The germline V and J ends were trimmed by 3 bases and 7 bases, with 22 bases remaining between them. From germline, CDR1 is MNHEY and CDR2 SMNVEV (reference sequence).

This sequence joins TRBV2 and TRBJ2-7, with a possible D match to TRBD1 (6 bases). From germline, CDR1 is SNHLY and CDR2 FYNNEI. V gave up 6 bases and J gave up 5 bases, with 14 bases separating them. The CDR3 contains 13 residues. CDR3 region: CASRPRTGNEQYF. CDR3 nucleotide sequence: TGTGCCAGCAGACCTCGTACAGGGAACGAGCAGTACTTC.

V gene TRBV28 combines with J gene TRBJ2-2; 7 nucleotides agree with TRBD1. Losses at the gene ends were 5 bases for V and 4 bases for J; bases not matched to a gene: 10. CDR3 size: 16 residues. Germline CDR1 MDHEN, CDR2 SYDVKM. CDR3: CASSPRQGFGTGELFF. The CDR3 DNA is TGTGCCAGCAGTCCTCGACAGGGATTCGGCACCGGGGAGCTGTTTTTT.

The chain uses TRBV27 and TRBJ1-4; 7 nucleotides match TRBD1. The germline V gene has CDR1 MNHEY and CDR2 SMNVEV (reference sequence). The V gene end was trimmed by 5 bases and the J gene end by 5 bases; junction bases not matched to a gene: 11. The CDR3 runs to 16 residues. The CDR3 loop is CASSHDRTGSNEKLFF. CDR3 bases: TGTGCCAGCAGTCACGACCGGACAGGTTCAAATGAAAAACTGTTTTTT.

This rearrangement joins TRBV14 to TRBJ2-7, with D perhaps matching TRBD2 (6 bases). The germline CDR1 and CDR2 sequences are SGHDN and FVKESK. V gave up 3 bases and J gave up 2 bases, with 11 bases separating them. This CDR3 is 14 amino acids long. The chain's CDR3 is CASSQGGTPYEQYF. As DNA, the CDR3 is TGTGCCAGCAGCCAGGGCGGGACCCCCTACGAGCAGTACTTC.

The J gene is TRBJ2-5, the V gene TRBV14, with a possible D match to TRBD1 (5 bases). CDR1 is SGHDN and CDR2 is FVKESK in the germline V gene. The CDR3 runs 15 residues. The V end lost 5 bases, the J end lost 4 bases, and 17 bases lay between the germline ends. The CDR3 coding sequence is TGTGCCAGCAGCATCCTAAATAGGGGAAGAGAGACCCAGTACTTC. Its translation: CASSILNRGRETQYF.

CDR3 residues: CAWSLPGRVNQPQHF. DNA for the CDR3: TGTGCCTGGAGTCTCCCGGGCAGGGTTAATCAGCCCCAGCATTTT. The gene calls are TRBV30 and TRBJ1-5; D is perhaps TRBD1 (5 bases). The CDR3 totals 15 residues. From germline, CDR1 is GTSNPN and CDR2 SVGIG (reference sequence). The V gene lost 2 bases and the J gene lost 4 bases, with 15 bases spanning the gap.

The chain carries TRBV30 and TRBJ1-5; 8 bases match TRBD1. Germline CDR1 and CDR2: GTSNPN and SVGIG (reference sequence). The CDR3 length is 13 residues. With 3 bases clipped from V and 4 bases from J, the junction kept 2 bases outside the gene matches. The DNA for the CDR3 is TGTGCCTGGAGCGGGACAGGAAATCAGCCCCAGCATTTT. This gives the protein CAWSGTGNQPQHF.

V and J are TRBV27 and TRBJ2-3, with TRBD1 identical over 11 bases. This CDR3 has 18 amino acids. V shed 2 bases, J shed 0 bases, and the junction held 7 bases outside the gene matches. Germline V gene data show CDR1 as MNHEY and CDR2 as SMNVEV (reference sequence). In nucleotides, the CDR3 is TGTGCCAGCAGTTTACCAGGACAGGGGGCGGAAAGCACAGATACGCAGTATTTT. Translated, it gives CASSLPGQGAESTDTQYF.

V is TRBV7-9 and J is TRBJ2-7; 7 nucleotides align to TRBD1. The V gene end was trimmed by 4 bases and the J gene end by 3 bases; junction bases not matched to a gene: 3. The CDR3 has 13 residues. Germline CDR1 SEHNR, CDR2 FQNEAQ (reference sequence). CDR3 DNA: TGTGCCAGCAGCTCTGGACAGGACTACGAGCAGTACTTC. Translation gives CASSSGQDYEQYF.

The V and J genes are TRBV2 and TRBJ2-7; 9 positions match TRBD1. V lost 7 bases and J lost 5; bases outside the gene matches: 12. From germline, CDR1 is SNHLY and CDR2 FYNNEI. The CDR3 runs to 15 residues. CDR3 protein: CASTHWGTGMNEQYF. In nucleotides, the CDR3 is TGTGCCAGCACTCATTGGGGGACAGGGATGAACGAGCAGTACTTC.

The chain links TRBV19 to TRBJ2-2; D may be TRBD1 (5 bases). Germline values: CDR1 LNHDA, CDR2 SQIVND (reference sequence). CDR3 length equals 14 residues. V lost 7 bases, J lost 4 bases, and 13 bases lay in between. The DNA of the CDR3 is TGTGCCAGTACTACCGGACACAGCACCGGGGAGCTGTTTTTT. It specifies CASTTGHSTGELFF.

The J gene is TRBJ2-5, the V gene TRBV2; 7 bases agree with TRBD2. The germline V gene encodes CDR1 SNHLY and CDR2 FYNNEI. This CDR3 is 15 amino acids long. V lost 3 bases, J lost 6 bases, and 10 bases stayed unmatched. As DNA, the CDR3 is TGTGCCAGCAGTGAGGAGGTACTAGCGAGGAAGACCCAGTACTTC. It encodes CASSEEVLARKTQYF.

V usage is TRBV19 and J usage is TRBJ1-5; no reliable D call. CDR3 size: 15 residues. Germline V CDR1 and CDR2: LNHDA, SQIVND (reference sequence). The V gene lost 1 base and the J gene lost 5 bases, with 12 bases spanning the gap. The CDR3 loop reads CASSIAGRVYQPQHF. The CDR3 DNA reads TGTGCCAGTAGTATAGCTGGGAGGGTTTATCAGCCCCAGCATTTT.

The chain employs TRBV14 and TRBJ1-1; a weak D match, TRBD1 (5 bases). In germline, CDR1 is SGHDN, CDR2 FVKESK. The CDR3 length is 13 residues. Trimming removed 2 bases at V and 11 bases at J, with 15 bases between. CDR3 coding DNA: TGTGCCAGCAGCCAACAGGCCCTCCGGGGGGCTTTCTTT. Its translation is CASSQQALRGAFF.

The V and J genes are TRBV6-5 and TRBJ1-1, with TRBD1 identical over 12 bases. The V gene end was trimmed by 2 bases and the J gene end by 1 base; junction bases not matched to a gene: 2. The CDR3 length is 16 residues. CDR1 is MNHEY, CDR2 SVGAGI, per germline. The DNA for the CDR3 is TGTGCCAGCAGTTACCGGGACAGGGGGCCGAACACTGAAGCTTTCTTT. Translating gives CASSYRDRGPNTEAFF.

This chain uses TRBV7-9 with TRBJ2-2; 7 bases map to TRBD2. Germline V gene data show CDR1 as SEHNR and CDR2 as FQNEAQ (reference sequence). This CDR3 spans 15 amino acids. V lost 5 bases, J lost 0 bases, and 3 bases stayed unmatched. CDR3 coding DNA: TGTGCCAGCAGCCCTAGCGGCTCGAACACCGGGGAGCTGTTTTTT. Protein sequence: CASSPSGSNTGELFF.

The CDR3 sequence is CASSASGTFSEQYF. The CDR3, as DNA: TGTGCCAGCAGCGCGAGCGGGACCTTTTCAGAGCAGTACTTC. V and J are TRBV9 and TRBJ2-7, with 7 bases identical to TRBD2. Germline V gene sequence: CDR1 SGDLS, CDR2 YYNGEE. CDR3 size: 14 residues. V shed 3 bases, J shed 7 bases, and the junction held 10 bases outside the gene matches.

This clone was counted a single time. This CDR3 is CASTEGQGNQPQHF. The CDR3 DNA is TGTGCCAGCACTGAGGGACAGGGGAATCAGCCCCAGCATTTT. J is TRBJ1-5 and V is TRBV2, with 10 positions matching TRBD1. Germline V gives CDR1 SNHLY, CDR2 FYNNEI. The CDR3 spans 14 residues. Germline trimming cut 7 bases from V and 4 bases from J; bases unmatched to any gene: 4.

In this sample, this clone turned up once. The V and J genes are TRBV29-1 and TRBJ2-5; TRBD2 agrees at 7 bases. With 5 bases clipped from V and 4 bases from J, the junction kept 10 bases outside the gene matches. Per germline, CDR1 SQVTM and CDR2 ANQGSEA. The CDR3 extends over 14 amino acids. CDR3 bases: TGCAGCGTTTCTGGTCTGGGAGGGCGAGAGACCCAGTACTTC. This encodes CSVSGLGGRETQYF.

The chain joins TRBV9 to TRBJ2-2; 9 bases fit TRBD2. The CDR3 is 15 amino acids. V lost 3 bases and J lost 4; bases outside the gene matches: 4. Per germline, CDR1 SGDLS and CDR2 YYNGEE. CDR3 residues: CASSAGLAGTGELFF. In nucleotides, the CDR3 is TGTGCCAGCAGCGCGGGACTAGCAGGCACCGGGGAGCTGTTTTTT.

V and J are TRBV19 and TRBJ2-7, with 9 bases lining up with TRBD1. Germline CDR1 reads LNHDA; CDR2 reads SQIVND (reference sequence). The V and J ends lost 3 bases and 1 base, in that order; junction bases with no gene match: 4. The CDR3 runs 15 residues. CDR3 amino acids: CASSIGGTGSYEQYF. CDR3 sequence (DNA): TGTGCCAGTAGTATCGGCGGGACAGGGTCCTACGAGCAGTACTTC. Filled out from reference TRBV19 and TRBJ2-7, the complete variable domain reads DGGITQSPKYLFRKEGQNVTLSCEQNLNHDAMYWYRQDPGQGLRLIYYSQIVNDFQKGDIAEGYSVSREKKESFPLTVTSAQKNPTAFYLCASSIGGTGSYEQYFGPGTRLTVT.

The V call is TRBV9, the J call TRBJ2-3, with 9 bases that match TRBD2. Germline V lookup: CDR1 SGDLS, CDR2 YYNGEE. V dropped 2 bases and J dropped 7; count of bases not matched to a gene: 11. CDR3 length: 16 residues. In DNA, the CDR3 is TGTGCCAGCAGCGTGACTAGCGGAGCCCTTCTGCATACGCAGTATTTT. Protein: CASSVTSGALLHTQYF.

This chain connects TRBV18 to TRBJ1-4, with 9 bases identical to TRBD1. In germline, CDR1 is KGHSH, CDR2 LQKENI. The V and J ends lost 4 bases and 0 bases, in that order; junction bases with no gene match: 9. This CDR3 has 18 residues. CDR3 sequence: CASSHPGQGPTTNEKLFF. The CDR3 DNA follows: TGTGCCAGCTCACACCCGGGACAGGGCCCTACAACTAATGAAAAACTGTTTTTT.

This rearrangement joins TRBV27 to TRBJ2-7, with D possibly TRBD2 on 5 matching bases. The CDR3 runs 14 residues. V was trimmed by 5 bases and J by 3 bases, leaving 14 bases between them. Germline V gene data show CDR1 as MNHEY and CDR2 as SMNVEV (reference sequence). The CDR3 sequence is CASSPSGIHYEQYF. CDR3 nucleotide sequence: TGTGCCAGCAGTCCTTCGGGGATTCACTACGAGCAGTACTTC.

The V gene is TRBV15, the J gene TRBJ2-1, with 8 bases identical to TRBD1. The V segment lost 3 bases and the J segment 0 bases; nucleotides outside the gene matches: 1. Germline V gene sequence: CDR1 LNHNV, CDR2 YYDKDF (reference sequence). This CDR3 is built from 15 residues. The CDR3 bases are TGTGCCACCAGCAGTGGGACAGGCTCCTACAATGAGCAGTTCTTC. Translating it yields CATSSGTGSYNEQFF.